This TCR beta chain was captured in a study of PD-1 blockade in classical Hodgkin lymphoma. Study-level results: Newly diagnosed patients and complete responders had comparable diversity at baseline.

Trimming pared 0 bases from V and 3 bases from J, leaving 18 bases between. This CDR3 contains 17 residues. The V gene's germline CDR1 is SGDLS and CDR2 YYNGEE. This clone occurred once. The antigen is unknown. The repertoire was sequenced with immunoSEQ multiplex PCR; TCRdb's copy has only in-frame clones and lacks some. The sample lists approximately 57,000 clones, approximately 90% occurring once. No patient escaped relapse after autologous stem cell transplantation, and brentuximab vedotin exposure varied. This chain uses TRBV9 with TRBJ1-2, with a weak D call TRBD1 (5 bases). This receptor was taken from a human donor with classical Hodgkin lymphoma. The starting material was peripheral blood mononuclear cells (PBMCs), obtained before the second cycle of nivolumab. The chain's CDR3 is CASSVGQGVFGDYGYTF. Written as DNA, the CDR3 is TGTGCCAGCAGCGTAGGCCAGGGAGTCTTCGGTGACTATGGCTACACCTTC. Complete variable domain (other parts from reference TRBV9 and TRBJ1-2): DSGVTQTPKHLITATGQRVTLRCSPRSGDLSVYWYQQSLDQGLQFLIQYYNGEERAKGNILERFSAQQFPDLHSELNLSSLELGDSALYFCASSVGQGVFGDYGYTFGSGTRLTVV.